A single sample is the source of the 5 T cell receptor beta chains below, sequenced in a study of spatial heterogeneity in lung cancer (dated by TCRdb to about 2019). The research as a whole found: The tumor nonsynonymous mutation count correlated with the number of expanded intratumoral alpha and beta TCRs.

Interpreted using the paper, the time point label stands for: sample taken at primary tumor resection. Receptor libraries were prepared by 5' RACE. These reads were obtained on a NextSeq 500. The raw public data were reprocessed by TCRdb itself: fastp quality trimming at Q25, MiXCR clonotype calling, in-frame beta chains only. Every entry covers one CDR3 protein and lists the most common genes and DNA from its rows. For this sample there are about 20,000 distinct CDR3 sequences; about 6% appear just once. The ten largest make up 9% to 12% of the sample. The antigens for these receptors are not known. Sequences were derived from lung tumor tissue, sampled at surgery. The receptors originated from a female donor with early-stage non-small cell lung cancer.

This clonotype was recorded at least ten times. The V gene is TRBV28, the J gene TRBJ2-5, with 7 bases aligning to TRBD2. The germline V gene encodes CDR1 MDHEN and CDR2 SYDVKM. V shed 7 bases, J shed 6 bases, and the junction held 8 bases outside the gene matches. This CDR3 is 13 amino acids long. The CDR3, as DNA: TGTGCCAGCATGGGGGGGACGACGAAGACCCAGTACTTC. Protein sequence: CASMGGTTKTQYF. Based on the CDR3 plus reference TRBV28 and TRBJ2-5, the full variable domain is DVKVTQSSRYLVKRTGEKVFLECVQDMDHENMFWYRQDPGLGLRLIYFSYDVKMKEKGDIPEGYSVSREKKERFSLILESASTNQTSMYLCASMGGTTKTQYFGPGTRLLVL.

A word on this clonotype: Given a much more abundant clone one base away, this may be a read error. Likely a read error: the CDR3 ends without its conserved phenylalanine or tryptophan. The chain combines TRBV20-1 with TRBJ2-1; TRBD2 matches at 7 bases. This CDR3 has 13 residues. Unmatched junction bases numbered 8, after V lost 5 bases and J lost 7 bases. In germline, CDR1 is DFQATT, CDR2 SNEGSKA (reference sequence). The CDR3 region has the DNA TGCAGTGCTCCCCAAGTTAGCGGGAATGAGCAGTTCTCC. It encodes CSAPQVSGNEQFS.

This clonotype has just a few counts. CDR3 loop: CASRVGQQHGELFF. The CDR3 nucleotides read TGTGCCAGCAGGGTGGGGCAGCAACACGGGGAGCTGTTTTTT. The chain uses TRBV12-3 or TRBV12-4 and TRBJ2-2; possibly TRBD1 for D (5 bases). Deletions cut 6 bases from V and 7 bases from J, with 15 bases between. The length of the CDR3 is 14 residues.

This clonotype was counted ten times or more. Here the CDR3 DNA reads TGTGCCAGCAGTTTTCAGGGGGCCACTAACTATGGCTACACCTTC. This encodes CASSFQGATNYGYTF. The chain combines TRBV28 with TRBJ1-2; the match to TRBD1 covers 8 bases. V lost 3 bases, J lost 0 bases, and 3 bases stayed unmatched. CDR1 and CDR2 (germline): MDHEN, SYDVKM. The CDR3 length is 15 residues.

The rearrangement joins TRBV15 to TRBJ2-5; weak D call: TRBD1 (5 bases). V dropped 2 bases and J dropped 5 bases, with 9 bases sitting between them. In germline, CDR1 is LNHNV, CDR2 YYDKDF (reference sequence). The CDR3 has 13 amino acids. The chain's CDR3 is CATSRSKGETQYF. The CDR3 DNA is TGTGCCACCAGCAGATCCAAGGGGGAGACCCAGTACTTC.